One sample yielded the 21 T cell receptor beta chains listed below, sequenced in a study of T-cell reconstitution after alpha-beta-depleted transplantation in children. Construction of the TCRbeta library involved unique molecular identifiers. One entry per CDR3 protein results from TCRdb running MiXCR on the PCR reads. This sample carries some 460,000 distinct CDR3 sequences, 15% to 20% of them seen once, and the ten largest clones take 25% to 30%. Specimen: PBMCs, mostly from graft donor cells, collected 360 days after TCRalphabeta/CD19-depleted stem cell transplant. The receptor set was obtained from a boy in the first two years of life who had a stem cell transplant for Wiskott-Aldrich syndrome, so the T cells may come from the graft donor.

The chain has TRBV5-1 and TRBJ1-2; 7 bases are shared with TRBD1. Trimming removed 2 bases from V and 2 bases from J; junction bases left unmatched: 3. Looked up from germline, CDR1 is SGHRS and CDR2 is YFSETQ. This CDR3 is 14 amino acids long. The CDR3 is CASSLQGKNYGYTF. The CDR3 coding sequence is TGCGCCAGCAGCTTACAGGGGAAGAACTATGGCTACACCTTC. Full variable domain (outside the CDR3, taken from reference TRBV5-1 and TRBJ1-2): KAGVTQTPRYLIKTRGQQVTLSCSPISGHRSVSWYQQTPGQGLQFLFEYFSETQRNKGNFPGRFSGRQFSNSRSEMNVSTLELGDSALYLCASSLQGKNYGYTFGSGTRLTVV.

This clonotype has only a few counts. The gene calls are TRBV4-1 and TRBJ2-7, with D uncertain. Looked up from germline, CDR1 is MGHRA and CDR2 is YSYEKL. Trimming stripped 4 bases from V and 4 bases from J, with 20 bases between. This CDR3 is built from 16 residues. The CDR3 bases are TGCGCCAGCAGCCCAGGAATCCTCGGGTGGTTGTACGAGCAGTACTTC. Amino acid sequence: CASSPGILGWLYEQYF.

This clonotype was counted only a few times. V usage is TRBV29-1 and J usage is TRBJ2-5; a possible D gene is TRBD2 (6 bases). The ends were cut back, 6 bases at V and 7 bases at J, with 18 bases in the middle. The CDR3 runs 13 residues. Germline lookup yields CDR1 SQVTM and CDR2 ANQGSEA. The CDR3 sequence: CSVASGTGGTQYF. The CDR3 DNA reads as TGCAGCGTCGCCTCCGGGACCGGGGGGACCCAGTACTTC.

This clonotype was detected ten times or more. The chain joins TRBV5-6 to TRBJ2-7, with 10 positions matching TRBD2. The CDR3 is 14 amino acids. V trimming: 4 bases; J trimming: 4 bases; junction bases outside the gene matches: 5. Germline V gives CDR1 SGHDT, CDR2 YYEEEE. The CDR3, as DNA: TGTGCCAGCAGCCCGAGGACTAGCGGTTACGAGCAGTACTTC. Protein: CASSPRTSGYEQYF.

This clonotype occurred a few times. The chain is built from TRBV20-1 and TRBJ1-3; D might be TRBD1 (5 bases). The CDR3 extends over 14 amino acids. V lost 0 bases, J lost 3 bases, and 9 bases lay in between. Germline V gene data show CDR1 as DFQATT and CDR2 as SNEGSKA (reference sequence). CDR3 sequence: CSAREWGRGNTIYF. The CDR3 nucleotides read TGCAGTGCTAGAGAATGGGGCCGTGGAAACACCATATATTTT.

About this clonotype: Its ends do not fully match the called genes, so a read error is possible. The chain is built from TRBV2 and TRBJ2-7; 13 nucleotides align to TRBD2. From germline, CDR1 is SNHLY and CDR2 FYNNEI. This CDR3 spans 16 amino acids. The CDR3 loop reads CASREGLAGVYYEQYF. CDR3 DNA: TGTGCCAGCAGAGAAGGACTAGCGGGAGTTTACTACGAGCAGTACTTC.

The rearrangement links TRBV30 to TRBJ2-5; D perhaps matches TRBD2 (5 bases). There are 14 residues in the CDR3. V was pared by 0 bases and J by 4 bases, with 12 bases between. The germline V gene has CDR1 GTSNPN and CDR2 SVGIG (reference sequence). The CDR3 loop reads CAWSVQGGGETQYF. DNA of the CDR3: TGTGCCTGGAGTGTACAAGGAGGAGGAGAGACCCAGTACTTC.

Only a few counts were recorded for this clonotype. The chain uses TRBV14 and TRBJ2-1, with D possibly TRBD2 on 6 matching bases. Germline loops: CDR1 SGHDN, CDR2 FVKESK. CDR3 length: 16 amino acids. V was pared by 0 bases and J by 5 bases, with 14 bases between. The CDR3, as DNA: TGTGCCAGCAGCCAAGATCCGGGACTTCACGACAATGAGCAGTTCTTC. As protein: CASSQDPGLHDNEQFF. Looking up the rest from reference TRBV14 and TRBJ2-1 gives the full variable domain: EAGVTQFPSHSVIEKGQTVTLRCDPISGHDNLYWYRRVMGKEIKFLLHFVKESKQDESGMPNNRFLAERTGGTYSTLKVQPAELEDSGVYFCASSQDPGLHDNEQFFGPGTRLTVL.

This clonotype was counted only a few times. The chain carries TRBV18 and TRBJ2-1; D is perhaps TRBD2 (6 bases). The CDR3 extends over 14 amino acids. Trimming removed 3 bases from V and 7 bases from J, with 13 bases in between. Germline values: CDR1 KGHSH, CDR2 LQKENI. CDR3 amino acids: CASSPMGGQNEQFF. CDR3 sequence (DNA): TGTGCCAGCTCACCTATGGGGGGTCAAAATGAGCAGTTCTTC.

The genes are TRBV28 and TRBJ2-3; tentative D call: TRBD1 (5 bases). Trimming took off 1 base at V and 4 bases at J, with 12 bases between the two ends. This CDR3 spans 15 amino acids. Germline assignment: CDR1 MDHEN and CDR2 SYDVKM. The CDR3 here is CASSLSGIVSDTQYF. The CDR3 DNA reads as TGTGCCAGCAGTTTATCAGGGATAGTCTCAGATACGCAGTATTTT.

This clonotype was seen only a few times. The gene calls are TRBV15 and TRBJ2-1; 10 bases match TRBD2. Losses at the gene ends were 4 bases for V and 2 bases for J; bases not matched to a gene: 5. CDR1 is LNHNV, CDR2 YYDKDF, per germline (reference sequence). The CDR3 totals 16 residues. Here the CDR3 DNA reads TGTGCCACCAGCACTAGCGGGGGTAGAACCTACAATGAGCAGTTCTTC. Translated: CATSTSGGRTYNEQFF.

In this sample, this clonotype turned up a few times. The chain links TRBV4-3 to TRBJ1-6; maybe TRBD1 (5 bases). The germline CDR1 and CDR2 sequences are LGHNA and YSLEER. This CDR3 has 15 amino acids. Trimming took 1 base from V and 10 from J, leaving 14 bases between them. The CDR3 coding sequence is TGCGCCAGCAGCCAAGGAACCAGGTGGGGGTCACCCCTCCACTTT. As protein: CASSQGTRWGSPLHF.

V gene TRBV30 combines with J gene TRBJ2-1; D is undetermined. This CDR3 comprises 13 residues. CDR1 is GTSNPN and CDR2 is SVGIG in the germline V gene (reference sequence). V lost 3 bases and J 1 base, leaving 7 bases between the germline ends. The CDR3 DNA is TGTGCCTGGAGGCAGGATTCCTACAATGAGCAGTTCTTC. Translated, it gives CAWRQDSYNEQFF.

This clonotype appeared many times. The CDR3 coding sequence is TGTGCCAGCAGCGAGTGGACAGGGCGGGAAAACATTCAGTACTTC. Its translation is CASSEWTGRENIQYF. The chain is built from TRBV28 and TRBJ2-4; 8 nucleotides line up with TRBD1. V dropped 6 bases and J dropped 5; count of bases not matched to a gene: 9. The CDR3 extends over 15 amino acids. Germline CDR1 MDHEN, CDR2 SYDVKM.

This clonotype was detected only a few times. V and J are TRBV24-1 and TRBJ2-7; 7 bases map to TRBD1. CDR1 KGHDR and CDR2 SFDVKD come from the germline V gene. Trimming at V came to 2 bases and at J to 13 bases, leaving 10 bases not matched to a gene. The CDR3 loop spans 13 amino acids. CDR3 nucleotide sequence: TGTGCCACCAGTGATTCCTATAGGACAGGTCAATACTTC. This codes for CATSDSYRTGQYF.

This rearrangement joins TRBV15 to TRBJ2-7, with D possibly matching TRBD1 (6 bases). The CDR3 is made up of 15 amino acids. Between the trimmed V and J ends, which lost 0 bases and 2 bases, there was a span of 11 bases. CDR1 is LNHNV, CDR2 YYDKDF, per germline (reference sequence). CDR3 in amino acids: CATSRDTRGAYEQYF. DNA for the CDR3: TGTGCCACCAGCAGAGATACCAGGGGCGCCTACGAGCAGTACTTC.

This clonotype has more than one count but fewer than ten. The chain recombines TRBV11-2 with TRBJ2-2, with D hard to call. Trimming took 1 base from V and 1 from J, leaving 7 bases between them. The CDR3 contains 15 residues. Germline V gene data show CDR1 as SGHAT and CDR2 as FQNNGV. CDR3 in DNA: TGTGCCAGCAGCTTAGTACTCAAGAACACCGGGGAGCTGTTTTTT. Residues: CASSLVLKNTGELFF.

CDR3 nucleotides: TGTGCCAGCAGTTATTTGGATTTAATCAATGAGCAGTTCTTC. Translation gives CASSYLDLINEQFF. V usage is TRBV6-5 and J usage is TRBJ2-1; D ambiguous. Germline-derived CDR1 and CDR2 are MNHEY and SVGAGI. V was pared by 3 bases and J by 6 bases, with 12 bases between. This CDR3 is built from 14 residues.

The chain couples TRBV5-1 to TRBJ2-3; a weak D match, TRBD1 (5 bases). Germline-derived CDR1 and CDR2 are SGHRS and YFSETQ. V was trimmed by 4 bases and J by 4 bases, leaving 13 bases between them. The CDR3 runs to 14 residues. The CDR3 is CASSIVRAPDTQYF. The CDR3 DNA is TGCGCCAGCAGCATTGTCAGGGCCCCAGATACGCAGTATTTT.

V gene TRBV29-1 combines with J gene TRBJ2-1; D is uncertain. Trimming took off 7 bases at V and 4 bases at J, with 20 bases between the two ends. The length of the CDR3 is 15 residues. The germline CDR1 and CDR2 sequences are SQVTM and ANQGSEA. The CDR3 spells CSALPGIPPYNEQFF. The CDR3 DNA reads TGCAGCGCCCTCCCAGGAATCCCTCCTTACAATGAGCAGTTCTTC.

The chain recombines TRBV2 with TRBJ2-1; D perhaps matches TRBD2 (5 bases). Germline loops: CDR1 SNHLY, CDR2 FYNNEI. CDR3 length: 15 amino acids. Deletions cut 4 bases from V and 6 bases from J, with 16 bases between. CDR3 DNA sequence: TGTGCCAGCAGTGGGGCTAGCCTACATGGCAATGAGCAGTTCTTC. Its protein product is CASSGASLHGNEQFF.